A selection of T cell receptor beta chains follows, all from one sample in a study of a mutant IDH1 vaccine in newly diagnosed glioma. Antigen specificity for these receptors is unknown. Data came from immunoSEQ multiplex PCR; TCRdb stores just in-frame clones and leaves some out. The data contain approximately 80,000 clones, about 81% of them singletons. The material sequenced was PBMCs, taken from a glioma patient whose treatment included an IDH1 peptide vaccine. These receptors all come from a man aged 40-49 years with glioma. CDR3s leave out the opening cysteine and the closing phenylalanine or tryptophan. The order of the fields is CDR3 protein, J gene, V gene.

CDR3aa: ASSPAELVKGTQY; j_gene: TRBJ2-5; v_gene: TRBV28
CDR3aa: ASSQDFGDREQY; j_gene: TRBJ2-7; v_gene: TRBV4-3
CDR3aa: ASSETGAYEQY; j_gene: TRBJ2-7; v_gene: TRBV2
CDR3aa: ASSLRLAVTDTQY; j_gene: TRBJ2-3; v_gene: TRBV27
CDR3aa: AWSYRAGWDSPLH; j_gene: TRBJ1-6; v_gene: TRBV30
CDR3aa: ASSLGVPGLETQY; j_gene: TRBJ2-5; v_gene: TRBV28
CDR3aa: ASSLRTEQETQY; j_gene: TRBJ2-5; v_gene: TRBV2
CDR3aa: ASRASGGASAEQF; j_gene: TRBJ2-1; v_gene: TRBV6-6
CDR3aa: ASSLSVGETQY; j_gene: TRBJ2-5; v_gene: TRBV5-6
CDR3aa: ASSLGRRETDTQY; j_gene: TRBJ2-3; v_gene: TRBV5-1
CDR3aa: ASSLDPDTQY; j_gene: TRBJ2-3; v_gene: TRBV11-3
CDR3aa: ASSQDGDQYEQY; j_gene: TRBJ2-7; v_gene: TRBV4-3
CDR3aa: AISPEAGGITDTQY; j_gene: TRBJ2-3; v_gene: TRBV10-3
CDR3aa: ASRDLRGRNTEAF; j_gene: TRBJ1-1; v_gene: TRBV19
CDR3aa: ASSQDWGDNEQF; j_gene: TRBJ2-1; v_gene: TRBV14
CDR3aa: ASSPDRGRTGELF; j_gene: TRBJ2-2; v_gene: TRBV7-9
CDR3aa: ASSSYRGTGELF; j_gene: TRBJ2-2; v_gene: TRBV5-1
CDR3aa: ASSQELGKPNSPLH; j_gene: TRBJ1-6; v_gene: TRBV4-3
CDR3aa: ASSFIGPRETQY; j_gene: TRBJ2-5; v_gene: TRBV27
CDR3aa: ATGDRVNYGYT; j_gene: TRBJ1-2; v_gene: TRBV7-9
CDR3aa: ASSLIQGGTDTQY; j_gene: TRBJ2-3; v_gene: TRBV27
CDR3aa: ASSTSGGRPHEQY; j_gene: TRBJ2-7; v_gene: TRBV11-2
CDR3aa: ASSVVGSYTEAF; j_gene: TRBJ1-1; v_gene: TRBV9
CDR3aa: ASSFPLRGGDEQY; j_gene: TRBJ2-7; v_gene: TRBV7-2
CDR3aa: ASSFSDRGEQY; j_gene: TRBJ2-7; v_gene: TRBV28
CDR3aa: ASSEGFGGLTEAF; j_gene: TRBJ1-1; v_gene: TRBV6-1
CDR3aa: ASSENRNSPLH; j_gene: TRBJ1-6; v_gene: TRBV7-2